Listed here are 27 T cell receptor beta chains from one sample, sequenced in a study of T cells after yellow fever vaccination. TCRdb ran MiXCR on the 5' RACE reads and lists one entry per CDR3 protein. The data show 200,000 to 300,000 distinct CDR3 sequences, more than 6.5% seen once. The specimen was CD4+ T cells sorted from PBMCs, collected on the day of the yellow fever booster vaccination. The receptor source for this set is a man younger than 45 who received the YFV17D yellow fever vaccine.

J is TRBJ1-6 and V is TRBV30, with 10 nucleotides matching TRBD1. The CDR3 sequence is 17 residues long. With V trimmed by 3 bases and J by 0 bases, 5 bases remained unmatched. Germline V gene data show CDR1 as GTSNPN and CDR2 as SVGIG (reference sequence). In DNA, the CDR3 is TGTGCCTGGAGAGCCGGGACAGGGGCCTCCTATAATTCACCCCTCCACTTT. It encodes CAWRAGTGASYNSPLHF.

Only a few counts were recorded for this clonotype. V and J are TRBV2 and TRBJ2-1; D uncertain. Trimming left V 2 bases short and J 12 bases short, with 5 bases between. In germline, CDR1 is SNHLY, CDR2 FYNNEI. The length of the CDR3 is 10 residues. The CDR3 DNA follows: TGTGCCAGCAGTGAAACGGGGCAGTTCTTC. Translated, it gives CASSETGQFF.

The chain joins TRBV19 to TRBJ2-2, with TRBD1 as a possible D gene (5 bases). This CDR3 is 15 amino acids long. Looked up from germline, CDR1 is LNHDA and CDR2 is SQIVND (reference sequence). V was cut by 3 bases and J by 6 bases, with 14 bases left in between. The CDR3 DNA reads TGTGCCAGTAGTATCATCAGGGTCGTCCCCGGGGAGCTGTTTTTT. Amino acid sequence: CASSIIRVVPGELFF.

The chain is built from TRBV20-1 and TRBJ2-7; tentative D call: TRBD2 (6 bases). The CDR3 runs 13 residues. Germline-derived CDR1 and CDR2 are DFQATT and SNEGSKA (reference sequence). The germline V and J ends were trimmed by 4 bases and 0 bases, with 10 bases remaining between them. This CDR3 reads CSAKKRVSYEQYF. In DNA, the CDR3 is TGCAGTGCTAAGAAGCGGGTCTCCTACGAGCAGTACTTC.

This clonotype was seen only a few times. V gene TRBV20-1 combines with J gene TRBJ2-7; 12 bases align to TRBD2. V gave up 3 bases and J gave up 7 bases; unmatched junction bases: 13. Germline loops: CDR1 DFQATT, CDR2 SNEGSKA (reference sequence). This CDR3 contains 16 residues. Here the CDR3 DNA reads TGCAGTGCTAGTGAGGAATGGACTAGCGGGACTGGTGAGCAGTACTTC. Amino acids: CSASEEWTSGTGEQYF.

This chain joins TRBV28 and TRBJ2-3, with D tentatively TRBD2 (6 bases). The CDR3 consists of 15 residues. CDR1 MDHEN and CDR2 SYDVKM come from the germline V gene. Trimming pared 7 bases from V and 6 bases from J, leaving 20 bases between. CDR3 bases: TGTGCCAGCAACCTCCCCGGGGGACCCGGGGATACGCAGTATTTT. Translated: CASNLPGGPGDTQYF.

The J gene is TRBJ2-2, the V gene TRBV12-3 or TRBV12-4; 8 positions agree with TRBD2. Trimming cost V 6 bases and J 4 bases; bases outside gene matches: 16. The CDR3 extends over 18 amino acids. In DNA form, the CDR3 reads TGTGCCAGCAGGAAGTCGCCCGAGCTACTAGCGGCCACCGGGGAGCTGTTTTTT. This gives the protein CASRKSPELLAATGELFF.

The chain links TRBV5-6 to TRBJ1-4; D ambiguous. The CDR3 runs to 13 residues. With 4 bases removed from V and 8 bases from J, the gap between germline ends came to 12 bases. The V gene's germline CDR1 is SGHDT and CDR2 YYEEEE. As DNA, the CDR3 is TGTGCCAGCAGCCGATCTAAGGCCGAAAAACTGTTTTTT. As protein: CASSRSKAEKLFF.

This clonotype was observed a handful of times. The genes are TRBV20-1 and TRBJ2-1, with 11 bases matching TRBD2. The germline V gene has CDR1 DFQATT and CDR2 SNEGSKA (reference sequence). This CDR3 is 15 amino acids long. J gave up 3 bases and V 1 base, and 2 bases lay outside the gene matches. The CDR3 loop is CSARAGTSGYNEQFF. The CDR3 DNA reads TGCAGTGCTAGAGCCGGGACTAGCGGCTACAATGAGCAGTTCTTC.

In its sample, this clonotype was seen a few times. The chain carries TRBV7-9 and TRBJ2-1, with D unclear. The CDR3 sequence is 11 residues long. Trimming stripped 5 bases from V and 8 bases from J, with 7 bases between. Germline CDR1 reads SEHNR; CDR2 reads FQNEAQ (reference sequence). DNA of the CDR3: TGTGCCAGCAGCCCCTCCCATGAGCAGTTCTTC. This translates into CASSPSHEQFF.

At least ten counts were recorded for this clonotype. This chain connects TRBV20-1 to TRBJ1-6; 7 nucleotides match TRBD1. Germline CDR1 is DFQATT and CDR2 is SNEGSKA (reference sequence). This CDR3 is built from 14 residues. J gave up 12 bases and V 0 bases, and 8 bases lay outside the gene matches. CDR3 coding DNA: TGCAGTGCTAGAGATGCAGGGGGTGGCGTACCCCTCCACTTT. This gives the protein CSARDAGGGVPLHF.

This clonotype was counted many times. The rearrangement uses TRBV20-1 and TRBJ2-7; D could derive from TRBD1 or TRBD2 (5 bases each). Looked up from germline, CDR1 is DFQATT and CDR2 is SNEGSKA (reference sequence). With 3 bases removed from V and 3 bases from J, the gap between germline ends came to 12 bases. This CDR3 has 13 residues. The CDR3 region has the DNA TGCAGTGCTAGGGGGGACCGGTACTACGAGCAGTACTTC. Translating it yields CSARGDRYYEQYF.

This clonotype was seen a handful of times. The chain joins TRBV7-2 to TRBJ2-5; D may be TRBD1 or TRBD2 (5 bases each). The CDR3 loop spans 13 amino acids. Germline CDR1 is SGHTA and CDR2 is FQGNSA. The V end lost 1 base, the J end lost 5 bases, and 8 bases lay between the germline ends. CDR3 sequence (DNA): TGTGCCAGCAGCTTAGGGGGGATGGAGACCCAGTACTTC. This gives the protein CASSLGGMETQYF.

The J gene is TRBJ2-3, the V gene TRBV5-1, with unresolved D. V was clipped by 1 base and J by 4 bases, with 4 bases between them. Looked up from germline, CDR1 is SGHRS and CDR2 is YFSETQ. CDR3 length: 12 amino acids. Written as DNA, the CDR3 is TGCGCCAGCAGCTTGATCGCAGATACGCAGTATTTT. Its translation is CASSLIADTQYF.

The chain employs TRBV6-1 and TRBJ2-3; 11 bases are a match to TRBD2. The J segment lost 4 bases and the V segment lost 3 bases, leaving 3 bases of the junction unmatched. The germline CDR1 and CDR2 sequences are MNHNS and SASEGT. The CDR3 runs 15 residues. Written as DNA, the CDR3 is TGTGCCAGCAGTGATACTAGCGGGGGCGCAGATACGCAGTATTTT. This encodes CASSDTSGGADTQYF.

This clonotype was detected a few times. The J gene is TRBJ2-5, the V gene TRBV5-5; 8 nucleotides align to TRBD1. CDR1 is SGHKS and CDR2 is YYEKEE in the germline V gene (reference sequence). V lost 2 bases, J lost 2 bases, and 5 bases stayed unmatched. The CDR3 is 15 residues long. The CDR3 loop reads CASSLDRGDQETQYF. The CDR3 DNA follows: TGTGCCAGCAGCTTAGACAGGGGCGATCAAGAGACCCAGTACTTC.

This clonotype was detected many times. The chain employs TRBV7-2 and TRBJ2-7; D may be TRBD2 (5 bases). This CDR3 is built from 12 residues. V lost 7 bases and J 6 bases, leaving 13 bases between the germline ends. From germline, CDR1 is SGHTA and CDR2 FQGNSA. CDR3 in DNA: TGTGCCAGCACCCTCGAGGCGGGCGAGCAGTACTTC. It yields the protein CASTLEAGEQYF.

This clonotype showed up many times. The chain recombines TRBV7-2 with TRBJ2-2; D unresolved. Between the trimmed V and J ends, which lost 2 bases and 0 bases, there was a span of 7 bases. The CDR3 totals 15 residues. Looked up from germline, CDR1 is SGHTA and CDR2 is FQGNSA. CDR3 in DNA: TGTGCCAGCAGCTTAAGCCAGACGAACACCGGGGAGCTGTTTTTT. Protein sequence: CASSLSQTNTGELFF.

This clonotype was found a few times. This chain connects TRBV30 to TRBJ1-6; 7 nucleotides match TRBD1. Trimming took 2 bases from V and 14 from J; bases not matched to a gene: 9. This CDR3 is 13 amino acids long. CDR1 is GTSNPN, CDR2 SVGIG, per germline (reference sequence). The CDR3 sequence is CAWSPRTGKSLHF. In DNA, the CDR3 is TGTGCCTGGAGTCCAAGGACAGGAAAGTCCCTCCACTTT.

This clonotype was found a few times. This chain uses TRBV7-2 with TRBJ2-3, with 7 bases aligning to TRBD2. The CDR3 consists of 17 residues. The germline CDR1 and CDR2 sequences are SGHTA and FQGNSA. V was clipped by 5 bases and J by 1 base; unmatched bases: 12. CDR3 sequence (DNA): TGTGCCAGCAGCGAGAGGGGAGGGACCAAGGGCACAGATACGCAGTATTTT. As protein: CASSERGGTKGTDTQYF.

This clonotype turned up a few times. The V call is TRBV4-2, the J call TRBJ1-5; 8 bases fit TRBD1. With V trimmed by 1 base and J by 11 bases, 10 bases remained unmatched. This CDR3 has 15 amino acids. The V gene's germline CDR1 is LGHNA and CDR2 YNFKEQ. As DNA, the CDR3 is TGTGCCAGCAGCCAAGGAGGGACAGGTCCTTGGGCCCAGCATTTT. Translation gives CASSQGGTGPWAQHF.

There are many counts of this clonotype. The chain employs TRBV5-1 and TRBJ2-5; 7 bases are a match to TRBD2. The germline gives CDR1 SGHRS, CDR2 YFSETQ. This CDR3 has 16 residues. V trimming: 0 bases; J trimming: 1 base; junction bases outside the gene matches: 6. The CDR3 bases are TGCGCCAGCAGCTTGGGAGGGGAGGGATCCCAAGAGACCCAGTACTTC. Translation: CASSLGGEGSQETQYF.

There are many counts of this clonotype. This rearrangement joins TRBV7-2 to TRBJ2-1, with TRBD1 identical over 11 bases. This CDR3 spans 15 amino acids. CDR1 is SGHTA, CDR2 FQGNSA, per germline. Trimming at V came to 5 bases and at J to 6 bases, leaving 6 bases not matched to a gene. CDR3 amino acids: CASSRRDRGSNEQFF. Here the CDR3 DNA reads TGTGCCAGCAGCCGTAGGGACAGGGGGTCCAATGAGCAGTTCTTC.

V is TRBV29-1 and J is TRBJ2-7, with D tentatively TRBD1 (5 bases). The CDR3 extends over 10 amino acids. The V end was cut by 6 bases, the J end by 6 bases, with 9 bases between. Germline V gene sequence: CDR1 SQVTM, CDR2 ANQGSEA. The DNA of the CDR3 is TGCAGCGTGGGGCACTGCGAGCAGTACTTC. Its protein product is CSVGHCEQYF.

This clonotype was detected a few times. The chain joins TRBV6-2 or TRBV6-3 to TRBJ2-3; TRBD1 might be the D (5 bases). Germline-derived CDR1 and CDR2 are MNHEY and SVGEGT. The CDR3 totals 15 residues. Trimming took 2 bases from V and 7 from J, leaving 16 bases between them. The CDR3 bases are TGTGCCAGCAGTTACAGAAAAGGGCCAGGGAATACGCAGTATTTT. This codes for CASSYRKGPGNTQYF.

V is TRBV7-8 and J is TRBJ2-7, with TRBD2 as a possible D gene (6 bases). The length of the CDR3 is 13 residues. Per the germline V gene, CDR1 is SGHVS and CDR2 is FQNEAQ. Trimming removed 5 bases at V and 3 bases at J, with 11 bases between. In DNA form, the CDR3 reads TGTGCCAGCAGCCGACCCGGGGGCTACGAGCAGTACTTC. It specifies CASSRPGGYEQYF.

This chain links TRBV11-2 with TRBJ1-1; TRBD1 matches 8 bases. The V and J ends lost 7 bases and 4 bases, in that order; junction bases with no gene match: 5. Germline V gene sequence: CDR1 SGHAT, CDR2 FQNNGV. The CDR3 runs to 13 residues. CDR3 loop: CASTLDRGTEAFF. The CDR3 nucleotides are TGTGCCAGCACCCTTGACAGGGGCACTGAAGCTTTCTTT.